The 30 T cell receptor beta chains presented below share a single source sample, sequenced in a study of OX40 agonist ivuxolimab in advanced cancers. Only in-frame clones appear in the TCRdb table, and some are missing; sequencing was by immunoSEQ multiplex PCR. Among tens of thousands of clones listed, 70% to 85% were seen once. The sample was CD4+ or CD8+ T cells sorted from blood, taken in a trial of the OX40 agonist ivuxolimab. The receptor source for this set is an adult with an advanced solid tumor such as melanoma, head and neck, liver or kidney cancer.

The chain combines TRBV15 with TRBJ2-7, with D perhaps matching TRBD1 (6 bases). With 0 bases removed from V and 3 bases from J, the gap between germline ends came to 18 bases. Germline V CDR1 and CDR2: LNHNV, YYDKDF (reference sequence). The CDR3 runs to 17 residues. The CDR3 DNA reads TGTGCCACCAGCAGAGATTCTGTCGAGATAGGGGGCTACGAGCAGTACTTC. It encodes CATSRDSVEIGGYEQYF.

The chain combines TRBV12-5 with TRBJ1-2; no clear D. CDR1 and CDR2 from the germline V gene are LGHNT and FRNRAP. This CDR3 contains 18 residues. The V and J ends lost 0 bases and 0 bases respectively, with 17 bases between them. The CDR3: CASGLVSSGPTANYGYTF. The DNA for the CDR3 is TGTGCTAGTGGTTTGGTCTCTTCGGGCCCAACAGCTAACTATGGCTACACCTTC.

The V call is TRBV2, the J call TRBJ1-1; 12 nucleotides agree with TRBD1. Germline CDR1 reads SNHLY; CDR2 reads FYNNEI. The CDR3 extends over 15 amino acids. J gave up 2 bases and V 6 bases, and 4 bases lay outside the gene matches. This CDR3 is CASRGQGAKNTEAFF. The DNA of the CDR3 is TGTGCCAGCAGGGGACAGGGGGCGAAAAACACTGAAGCTTTCTTT. The full variable domain, in which reference TRBV2 and TRBJ1-1 provide the parts outside the CDR3, is EPEVTQTPSHQVTQMGQEVILRCVPISNHLYFYWYRQILGQKVEFLVSFYNNEISEKSEIFDDQFSVERPDGSNFTLKIRSTKLEDSAMYFCASRGQGAKNTEAFFGQGTRLTVV.

This clone was picked up a small number of times. This chain joins TRBV2 and TRBJ1-6; D unclear. The germline V and J ends were trimmed by 2 bases and 18 bases, with 11 bases remaining between them. Germline V gene lookup returns CDR1 SNHLY and CDR2 FYNNEI. The CDR3 loop spans 11 amino acids. CDR3 in DNA: TGTGCCAGCAGTGAAACGGCCCACGGCCACTTT. Amino acids: CASSETAHGHF. Variable domain in full (rest from reference TRBV2 and TRBJ1-6): EPEVTQTPSHQVTQMGQEVILRCVPISNHLYFYWYRQILGQKVEFLVSFYNNEISEKSEIFDDQFSVERPDGSNFTLKIRSTKLEDSAMYFCASSETAHGHFGNGTRLTVT.

In regard to this clone: One end of the junction fails to match germline, which may point to a read error. The chain is built from TRBV7-2 and TRBJ1-2; D is uncertain. This CDR3 comprises 15 residues. Germline values: CDR1 SGHTA, CDR2 FQGNSA. CDR3 DNA sequence: TGTGTCAGCAGCCCACAAACAACATCGAACTATGGCTACACCTTC. This encodes CVSSPQTTSNYGYTF.

The chain combines TRBV6-5 with TRBJ2-2; D may be TRBD2 (5 bases). The V end lost 3 bases, the J end lost 6 bases, and 14 bases lay between the germline ends. The CDR3 spans 15 residues. Germline CDR1 reads MNHEY; CDR2 reads SVGAGI. In nucleotides, the CDR3 is TGTGCCAGCAGTTATCTAGCCGGGCATCCCGGGGAGCTGTTTTTT. It specifies CASSYLAGHPGELFF.

The chain carries TRBV9 and TRBJ1-3; D perhaps matches TRBD1 (6 bases). V lost 0 bases and J 4 bases, leaving 11 bases between the germline ends. CDR1 is SGDLS, CDR2 YYNGEE, per germline. The CDR3 consists of 15 residues. The CDR3 nucleotides are TGTGCCAGCAGCGTAGGGACAGCCTCAGGAAACACCATATATTTT. Translation gives CASSVGTASGNTIYF.

The chain employs TRBV6-5 and TRBJ2-7, with TRBD1 matching over 8 bases. Losses at the gene ends were 3 bases for V and 4 bases for J; bases not matched to a gene: 2. The CDR3 contains 13 residues. Germline CDR1 and CDR2: MNHEY and SVGAGI. DNA for the CDR3: TGTGCCAGCAGTTATCAGGGGGCTTACGAGCAGTACTTC. This encodes CASSYQGAYEQYF.

V usage is TRBV6-1 and J usage is TRBJ1-5, with 8 bases lining up with TRBD1. This CDR3 is 16 amino acids long. V shed 3 bases and J 3 bases; nucleotides not matched to a gene: 7. CDR1 is MNHNS and CDR2 is SASEGT in the germline V gene. The CDR3 reads CASSEGLTGVNQPQHF. The CDR3 DNA follows: TGTGCCAGCAGTGAGGGCCTGACAGGGGTCAATCAGCCCCAGCATTTT.

The chain joins TRBV20-1 to TRBJ2-7, with D possibly TRBD2 on 5 matching bases. Trimming pared 6 bases from V and 3 bases from J, leaving 9 bases between. Per germline, CDR1 DFQATT and CDR2 SNEGSKA (reference sequence). The CDR3 is 11 residues long. The CDR3 sequence: CSASGNYEQYF. CDR3 in DNA: TGCAGTGCGTCGGGGAACTACGAGCAGTACTTC.

The CDR3 spells CASQYIAGQWNTQYF. The CDR3 bases are TGTGCCAGCCAATACATAGCGGGGCAATGGAATACGCAGTATTTT. The chain employs TRBV2 and TRBJ2-3, with 8 bases fitting TRBD2. With V trimmed by 8 bases and J by 7 bases, 14 bases remained unmatched. Germline-derived CDR1 and CDR2 are SNHLY and FYNNEI. The CDR3 runs to 15 residues. The variable domain in full, with the rest retrieved from reference TRBV2 and TRBJ2-3, is EPEVTQTPSHQVTQMGQEVILRCVPISNHLYFYWYRQILGQKVEFLVSFYNNEISEKSEIFDDQFSVERPDGSNFTLKIRSTKLEDSAMYFCASQYIAGQWNTQYFGPGTRLTVL.

The V call is TRBV5-1, the J call TRBJ1-1, with TRBD1 matching over 8 bases. The germline gives CDR1 SGHRS, CDR2 YFSETQ. The CDR3 is 15 amino acids. V was clipped by 4 bases and J by 4 bases; unmatched bases: 9. The CDR3, as DNA: TGCGCCAGCAGCATCGGACAGGGAGGTATCACTGAAGCTTTCTTT. It is translated as CASSIGQGGITEAFF.

The chain couples TRBV19 to TRBJ2-7, with TRBD1 identical over 8 bases. This CDR3 has 15 amino acids. V lost 5 bases to trimming and J lost 6 bases; unmatched junction nucleotides: 12. Germline V lookup: CDR1 LNHDA, CDR2 SQIVND (reference sequence). This CDR3 is CASSAQGASGGEQYF. The DNA of the CDR3 is TGTGCCAGTAGTGCCCAGGGGGCCTCAGGGGGCGAGCAGTACTTC.

The chain joins TRBV15 to TRBJ1-2; 9 bases fit TRBD1. Losses at the gene ends were 4 bases for V and 6 bases for J; bases not matched to a gene: 6. The CDR3 length is 14 residues. In germline, CDR1 is LNHNV, CDR2 YYDKDF (reference sequence). As DNA, the CDR3 is TGTGCCACCAGCATACGGACAGGGGCGCATGGCTACACCTTC. Translated, it gives CATSIRTGAHGYTF.

The V and J genes are TRBV6-6 and TRBJ1-2; 8 bases match TRBD1. The CDR3 runs 14 residues. V trimming: 6 bases; J trimming: 4 bases; junction bases outside the gene matches: 7. Germline V gives CDR1 MNHNY, CDR2 SVGAGI (reference sequence). The CDR3 DNA reads TGTGCCAGCAGCCCCGGACAGGGCGGCTATGGCTACACCTTC. Residues: CASSPGQGGYGYTF.

The chain has TRBV6-5 and TRBJ2-2; 7 nucleotides align to TRBD2. The trim removed 7 bases at V and 4 bases at J, leaving 9 bases unmatched. The CDR3 is 15 amino acids. Germline V lookup: CDR1 MNHEY, CDR2 SVGAGI. This chain's CDR3 is CASKHTSGVTGELFF. Written as DNA, the CDR3 is TGTGCCAGCAAACACACAAGCGGGGTCACCGGGGAGCTGTTTTTT.

The chain recombines TRBV6-6 with TRBJ1-1; 10 nucleotides line up with TRBD1. This CDR3 spans 14 amino acids. Germline CDR1 MNHNY, CDR2 SVGAGI (reference sequence). V lost 4 bases and J lost 3; bases outside the gene matches: 2. CDR3 in amino acids: CASSLTGGDTEAFF. Here the CDR3 DNA reads TGTGCCAGCAGTTTGACAGGGGGCGACACTGAAGCTTTCTTT.

The chain has TRBV19 and TRBJ1-2; D is undetermined. CDR1 and CDR2 (germline): LNHDA, SQIVND (reference sequence). V was cut by 7 bases and J by 3 bases, with 27 bases left in between. This CDR3 spans 18 amino acids. CDR3 region: CASTLSGGLRERDYGYTF. For the CDR3, the DNA is TGTGCCAGTACCCTGTCGGGAGGCCTTCGGGAGAGGGACTATGGCTACACCTTC.

CDR3 in amino acids: CASSPGVDSGAKQFF. In nucleotides, the CDR3 is TGTGCCAGCAGCCCGGGAGTGGATAGCGGGGCCAAGCAGTTCTTC. The chain links TRBV14 to TRBJ2-1; 8 bases map to TRBD2. Trimming at V came to 4 bases and at J to 11 bases, leaving 13 bases not matched to a gene. This CDR3 has 15 residues. The germline V gene encodes CDR1 SGHDN and CDR2 FVKESK.

The chain is built from TRBV11-2 and TRBJ2-5; D is possibly TRBD2 (5 bases). The CDR3 totals 16 residues. The germline CDR1 and CDR2 sequences are SGHAT and FQNNGV. V was pared by 5 bases and J by 5 bases, with 21 bases between. The CDR3 sequence: CASSPGDTTYRETQYF. CDR3 bases: TGTGCCAGCAGCCCCGGGGATACTACCTACCGGGAGACCCAGTACTTC.

The chain has TRBV9 and TRBJ2-1; D remains ambiguous. The CDR3 is made up of 14 amino acids. V was pared by 0 bases and J by 7 bases, with 11 bases between. Germline V CDR1 and CDR2: SGDLS, YYNGEE. DNA of the CDR3: TGTGCCAGCAGCGTAGTTTCGATGGAAAATGAGCAGTTCTTC. Translation: CASSVVSMENEQFF.

This chain joins TRBV4-3 and TRBJ1-2; 7 bases match TRBD1. Germline CDR1 LGHNA, CDR2 YSLEER. J lost 3 bases, V lost 5 bases, and 6 bases had no gene match. This CDR3 is 14 amino acids long. The CDR3 is CASSDPDRYYGYTF. The CDR3 DNA follows: TGCGCCAGCAGCGACCCGGACAGGTACTATGGCTACACCTTC.

This rearrangement joins TRBV4-3 to TRBJ1-1; possibly TRBD1 for D (6 bases). Germline V lookup: CDR1 LGHNA, CDR2 YSLEER. The CDR3 consists of 16 residues. V was clipped by 0 bases and J by 8 bases, with 19 bases between them. The CDR3 sequence: CASSQESSFGGREAFF. In DNA, the CDR3 is TGCGCCAGCAGCCAAGAGTCTAGTTTTGGGGGGCGCGAAGCTTTCTTT.

This clone was found a few times. The chain is built from TRBV7-9 and TRBJ2-2; TRBD2 might be the D (6 bases). The germline V gene has CDR1 SEHNR and CDR2 FQNEAQ (reference sequence). The CDR3 sequence is 14 residues long. V dropped 4 bases and J dropped 7 bases, with 13 bases sitting between them. CDR3 coding DNA: TGTGCCAGCAGCTCGGGACTCTCTAACGGGGAGCTGTTTTTT. Translated, it gives CASSSGLSNGELFF.

This clone showed up just once. The V and J genes are TRBV2 and TRBJ1-4; 8 bases are shared with TRBD1. Germline lookup yields CDR1 SNHLY and CDR2 FYNNEI. V lost 8 bases and J lost 6; bases outside the gene matches: 8. This CDR3 comprises 14 residues. The CDR3 spells CASCRTGLYEKLFF. The CDR3 bases are TGTGCCAGCTGTCGGACAGGGCTTTATGAAAAACTGTTTTTT.

This clone was counted between two and nine times. The chain's CDR3 is CASRGQWDQPQHF. In nucleotides, the CDR3 is TGTGCCAGCAGGGGACAGTGGGATCAGCCCCAGCATTTT. This chain links TRBV6-5 with TRBJ1-5; TRBD1 matches at 7 bases. The CDR3 consists of 13 residues. With 6 bases clipped from V and 5 bases from J, the junction kept 4 bases outside the gene matches. CDR1 and CDR2 (germline): MNHEY, SVGAGI.

This clone was seen a handful of times. The J gene is TRBJ2-2, the V gene TRBV27; D gene uncertain. From germline, CDR1 is MNHEY and CDR2 SMNVEV (reference sequence). The CDR3 loop spans 19 amino acids. The V gene lost 0 bases and the J gene lost 7 bases, with 24 bases spanning the gap. The CDR3 coding sequence is TGTGCCAGCAGTTTATCGCCCGTCCCCCGGCTTCAAAAGGGCGGGGAGCTGTTTTTT. This codes for CASSLSPVPRLQKGGELFF.

The chain links TRBV6-6 to TRBJ1-4, with a weak D call TRBD1 (6 bases). This CDR3 has 13 residues. Germline V gives CDR1 MNHNY, CDR2 SVGAGI (reference sequence). Trimming took 5 bases from V and 7 from J, leaving 11 bases between them. CDR3 loop: CASSPGTPEKLFF. For the CDR3, the DNA is TGTGCCAGCAGTCCCGGGACACCTGAAAAACTGTTTTTT.

This clone was picked up one time. The chain has TRBV2 and TRBJ2-3, with D perhaps assigned TRBD1 or TRBD2 (5 bases each). CDR3 size: 15 residues. Per the germline V gene, CDR1 is SNHLY and CDR2 is FYNNEI. V was trimmed by 6 bases and J by 2 bases, leaving 15 bases between them. The CDR3 region is CASRSPGLLTDTQYF. The CDR3 DNA reads as TGTGCCAGCAGGAGCCCGGGGCTCCTCACAGATACGCAGTATTTT.

The J gene is TRBJ1-2, the V gene TRBV4-1; maybe TRBD1 (5 bases). The length of the CDR3 is 16 residues. CDR1 MGHRA and CDR2 YSYEKL come from the germline V gene. Trimming left V 4 bases short and J 4 bases short, with 19 bases between. The CDR3 sequence is CASSPLGRGRGYGYTF. The CDR3 DNA sequence: TGCGCCAGCAGCCCCCTCGGGAGGGGCAGAGGCTATGGCTACACCTTC.